Included here is one T cell receptor (beta chain) sequence, with context. The germline V gene encodes CDR1 PRHDT and CDR2 FYEKMQ (reference sequence). V was pared by 5 bases and J by 6 bases, with 8 bases between. CDR3 length: 12 residues. The data were taken from a study of blood T cell repertoires in COVID-19. On the study more broadly: The United States, Italy and Spain provided the acute and convalescent COVID-19 samples. T cells, B-cell-depleted T cells, or PBMCs provided the cDNA or gDNA that served as material.

Under the authors' procedure: Amplification of reference gene primers provided the estimated nucleated cell counts. Using immunoSEQ multiplex PCR, the repertoire was profiled, and TCRdb retains in-frame clones only, with some absent. Clone size and V and J calls were adopted from that table, with D and trimming inferred from the DNA. The sample contains roughly 220,000 clones, about 86% of which appear only once. The TCR comes from a woman in her thirties who had recovered from COVID-19. The chain joins TRBV13 to TRBJ2-1; D remains unclear. The sample consisted of peripheral blood. In DNA form, the CDR3 reads TGTGCCAGCAGCCTGGCAGTCAATGAGCAGTTCTTC. Amino acids: CASSLAVNEQFF.